The 26 T cell receptor beta chains below were found in one sample sequenced in a study of cytomegalovirus exposure and HLA in healthy donors. PCR employed 60 Vbeta and 13 Jbeta primers. Clones were read by immunoSEQ multiplex PCR, and TCRdb kept only the in-frame ones, dropping some. The table records under 200,000 clones, 75% to 90% of them present only once. The specimen was PBMCs. The receptors derive from a man aged 35-49 years in good health and CMV-seropositive.

The chain employs TRBV30 and TRBJ1-5; no firm D call. The germline V gene has CDR1 GTSNPN and CDR2 SVGIG (reference sequence). The CDR3 is 14 amino acids. V lost 4 bases to trimming and J lost 0 bases, with 10 bases between them. The CDR3 DNA sequence: TGTGCCTGGACGGAGGGAGCTAGCAATCAGCCCCAGCATTTT. It yields the protein CAWTEGASNQPQHF.

This rearrangement joins TRBV19 to TRBJ1-2, with TRBD1 matching 8 bases. The CDR3 is 14 residues long. CDR1 and CDR2 from the germline V gene are LNHDA and SQIVND (reference sequence). V was clipped by 6 bases and J by 7 bases; unmatched bases: 10. This CDR3 is CASSGYQGAVGYTF. CDR3 nucleotide sequence: TGTGCCAGTAGCGGTTACCAGGGGGCGGTTGGCTACACCTTC.

As regards this clone: One end of the junction fails to match germline, which may point to a read error. The V gene is TRBV7-3, the J gene TRBJ2-5; tentatively, D is TRBD1 (7 bases). The CDR3 is 14 residues long. Germline V gene sequence: CDR1 SGHTA, CDR2 FQGTGA. CDR3 residues: CASSPRGDQETQYF. The CDR3 DNA is TGTGCCAGCAGCCCCAGGGGGGACCAGGAGACCCAGTACTTC.

The chain employs TRBV5-6 and TRBJ2-7; 10 bases are shared with TRBD2. CDR1 is SGHDT, CDR2 YYEEEE, per germline. CDR3 size: 15 residues. V lost 1 base, J lost 6 bases, and 7 bases stayed unmatched. DNA of the CDR3: TGTGCCAGCAGCTTGAGCAGCGGGGGGGCCCTCGAGCAGTACTTC. The encoded protein is CASSLSSGGALEQYF. The full variable domain, completed using reference TRBV5-6 and TRBJ2-7, is DAGVTQSPTHLIKTRGQQVTLRCSPKSGHDTVSWYQQALGQGPQFIFQYYEEEERQRGNFPDRFSGHQFPNYSSELNVNALLLGDSALYLCASSLSSGGALEQYFGPGTRLTVT.

The J gene is TRBJ1-5, the V gene TRBV27; 7 bases align to TRBD1. Unmatched junction bases numbered 12, after V lost 5 bases and J lost 2 bases. Germline V lookup: CDR1 MNHEY, CDR2 SMNVEV (reference sequence). The CDR3 has 17 amino acids. The CDR3 DNA follows: TGTGCCAGCAGTCCCATCCCCCAGGGGGTCGGCAATCAGCCCCAGCATTTT. Translation gives CASSPIPQGVGNQPQHF.

The CDR3 loop reads CASSDRGPETQYF. Here the CDR3 DNA reads TGTGCCAGCAGTGATAGGGGCCCGGAGACCCAGTACTTC. V is TRBV25-1 and J is TRBJ2-5; TRBD1 is a possible D gene (5 bases). Looked up from germline, CDR1 is MGHDK and CDR2 is SYGVNS. V was pared by 3 bases and J by 5 bases, with 10 bases between. This CDR3 spans 13 amino acids.

This chain links TRBV7-2 with TRBJ2-3; 8 bases are a match to TRBD1. CDR1 and CDR2 (germline): SGHTA, FQGNSA. V lost 3 bases to trimming and J lost 6 bases; unmatched junction nucleotides: 5. The CDR3 runs to 14 residues. The CDR3 region has the DNA TGTGCCAGCAGCTTCAGGGGGCTCACGGATACGCAGTATTTT. The encoded protein is CASSFRGLTDTQYF.

V usage is TRBV29-1 and J usage is TRBJ2-5; 13 nucleotides match TRBD2. J lost 3 bases, V lost 6 bases, and 7 bases had no gene match. The CDR3 runs to 15 residues. Germline CDR1 SQVTM, CDR2 ANQGSEA. The CDR3 sequence: CSVAPTSGGEETQYF. CDR3 nucleotides: TGCAGCGTGGCTCCTACTAGCGGGGGGGAAGAGACCCAGTACTTC.

V is TRBV15 and J is TRBJ2-2, with D perhaps TRBD2 (6 bases). V was pared by 2 bases and J by 5 bases, with 15 bases between. This CDR3 is 16 amino acids long. Germline-derived CDR1 and CDR2 are LNHNV and YYDKDF (reference sequence). CDR3 residues: CATSRYPGLKTGELFF. For the CDR3, the DNA is TGTGCCACCAGCAGATATCCGGGACTTAAAACCGGGGAGCTGTTTTTT.

The V and J genes are TRBV28 and TRBJ2-7; D perhaps matches TRBD1 (6 bases). Trimming shortened V by 6 bases and J by 0 bases, and 15 bases separated the two germline ends. This CDR3 has 15 residues. CDR1 is MDHEN and CDR2 is SYDVKM in the germline V gene. CDR3 region: CASRPSGQSSYEQYF. As DNA, the CDR3 is TGTGCCAGCAGACCTTCCGGACAGAGCTCCTACGAGCAGTACTTC.

This chain joins TRBV28 and TRBJ1-3; D ambiguous. V was clipped by 7 bases and J by 4 bases, with 14 bases between them. In germline, CDR1 is MDHEN, CDR2 SYDVKM. The CDR3 totals 14 residues. CDR3 residues: CASTSGSYGNTIYF. In nucleotides, the CDR3 is TGTGCCAGCACCTCCGGGTCTTACGGAAACACCATATATTTT.

The CDR3 nucleotides read TGTGCCATCAGTGAGACTAGCGGGGGGAACAATGAGCAGTTCTTC. It codes for CAISETSGGNNEQFF. V gene TRBV10-3 combines with J gene TRBJ2-1; 12 bases map to TRBD2. The V and J ends lost 2 bases and 5 bases, in that order; junction bases with no gene match: 1. In germline, CDR1 is ENHRY, CDR2 SYGVKD. This CDR3 has 15 amino acids.

J is TRBJ1-1 and V is TRBV19; TRBD1 might be the D (6 bases). CDR3 length: 13 amino acids. Trimming left V 0 bases short and J 7 bases short, with 9 bases between. Germline V gene data show CDR1 as LNHDA and CDR2 as SQIVND (reference sequence). CDR3 bases: TGTGCCAGTAGTATAGACGCACAGGGTGAAGCTTTCTTT. Translating gives CASSIDAQGEAFF.

In DNA form, the CDR3 reads TGTGCCGGAGAGGCCTGGAGGTACGAGCAGTACTTC. Protein: CAGEAWRYEQYF. This chain uses TRBV9 with TRBJ2-7, with D possibly matching TRBD2 (5 bases). Trimming cost V 10 bases and J 4 bases, with 15 bases left between them. CDR3 length: 12 amino acids. CDR1 and CDR2 (germline): SGDLS, YYNGEE.

The CDR3, as DNA: TGTGCCAGCTCACCAGGGGGACAGATGAACACTGAAGCTTTCTTT. This encodes CASSPGGQMNTEAFF. The chain is built from TRBV18 and TRBJ1-1; TRBD1 agrees at 7 bases. Trimming cost V 2 bases and J 0 bases; bases outside gene matches: 3. CDR3 length equals 15 residues. Germline V gene sequence: CDR1 KGHSH, CDR2 LQKENI.

The chain employs TRBV5-1 and TRBJ1-1; no definite D call. CDR3 length: 12 residues. Germline V CDR1 and CDR2: SGHRS, YFSETQ. V was pared by 1 base and J by 7 bases, with 8 bases between. The CDR3 loop reads CASSLSGIEAFF. The CDR3 DNA is TGCGCCAGCAGCTTGTCAGGAATTGAAGCTTTCTTT.

V gene TRBV21-1 combines with J gene TRBJ2-5; no check of the table's D call, TRBD2, against the DNA was made. TRBV21-1 is tagged as a pseudogene. CDR3 length: 17 residues. As DNA, the CDR3 is TGTGCCAGCAGCAAACGGGGGGGAGTAGCGGGGAGAGAGACCCAGTACTTC. This codes for CASSKRGGVAGRETQYF.

V usage is TRBV9 and J usage is TRBJ2-3; D uncertain. Germline CDR1 reads SGDLS; CDR2 reads YYNGEE. CDR3 length: 16 residues. Deletions cut 2 bases from V and 2 bases from J, with 15 bases between. This CDR3 is CASSVTSAPYTDTQYF. In DNA form, the CDR3 reads TGTGCCAGCAGCGTCACGTCTGCACCCTACACAGATACGCAGTATTTT.

The rearrangement links TRBV25-1 to TRBJ1-1; 7 bases map to TRBD1. Trimming removed 3 bases from V and 0 bases from J; junction bases left unmatched: 7. Germline V lookup: CDR1 MGHDK, CDR2 SYGVNS. The CDR3 is made up of 16 amino acids. CDR3 protein: CASSDLPRGLNTEAFF. The CDR3 coding sequence is TGTGCCAGCAGTGACCTACCAAGGGGGCTGAACACTGAAGCTTTCTTT.

This clone was counted between two and nine times. The J gene is TRBJ1-1, the V gene TRBV9; no reliable D call. Germline CDR1 SGDLS, CDR2 YYNGEE. V was clipped by 2 bases and J by 4 bases, with 15 bases between them. CDR3 size: 15 residues. The CDR3 here is CASSVKGGRTTEAFF. CDR3 DNA: TGTGCCAGCAGCGTGAAGGGCGGGAGGACCACTGAAGCTTTCTTT.

The rearrangement links TRBV30 to TRBJ2-7; D possibly corresponds to TRBD1 (6 bases). V lost 0 bases and J lost 2, with 20 bases in between. Per germline, CDR1 GTSNPN and CDR2 SVGIG (reference sequence). The CDR3 has 17 amino acids. This chain's CDR3 is CAWSVGGRQTNPYEQYF. The DNA for the CDR3 is TGTGCCTGGAGTGTAGGGGGTCGGCAGACTAATCCCTACGAGCAGTACTTC.

This clone was detected once. The chain has TRBV19 and TRBJ1-5; no definite D call. Germline loops: CDR1 LNHDA, CDR2 SQIVND (reference sequence). V lost 4 bases to trimming and J lost 2 bases, with 12 bases between them. The CDR3 has 15 residues. CDR3 DNA: TGTGCCAGTAGTAAGGTGGAGGGCGGCAATCAGCCCCAGCATTTT. This gives the protein CASSKVEGGNQPQHF.

This clone has just one count. The genes are TRBV9 and TRBJ1-3, with D unresolved. The CDR3 has 14 amino acids. Deletions cut 3 bases from V and 0 bases from J, with 7 bases between. The V gene's germline CDR1 is SGDLS and CDR2 YYNGEE. DNA for the CDR3: TGTGCCAGCAGCGCCCGGGACTCTGGAAACACCATATATTTT. It yields the protein CASSARDSGNTIYF.

The chain recombines TRBV14 with TRBJ1-1, with D perhaps TRBD1 (5 bases). V gave up 5 bases and J gave up 3 bases, with 19 bases separating them. CDR3 length: 16 residues. Germline V CDR1 and CDR2: SGHDN, FVKESK. The CDR3 region has the DNA TGTGCCAGCAGCGTCCCAGGGTTTATTCCGGACACTGAAGCTTTCTTT. Translated: CASSVPGFIPDTEAFF.

V usage is TRBV15 and J usage is TRBJ2-7; D gene ambiguous. This CDR3 has 13 residues. Trimming removed 0 bases at V and 3 bases at J, with 6 bases between. Germline CDR1 reads LNHNV; CDR2 reads YYDKDF (reference sequence). Here the CDR3 reads CATSRENGYEQYF. The CDR3, as DNA: TGTGCCACCAGCAGAGAAAACGGCTACGAGCAGTACTTC. Full variable domain (rest looked up from reference TRBV15 and TRBJ2-7): DAMVIQNPRYQVTQFGKPVTLSCSQTLNHNVMYWYQQKSSQAPKLLFHYYDKDFNNEADTPDNFQSRRPNTSFCFLDIRSPGLGDTAMYLCATSRENGYEQYFGPGTRLTVT.

This clone appeared a few times. The V gene is TRBV15, the J gene TRBJ2-7; TRBD2 matches 7 bases. The V gene end was trimmed by 1 base and the J gene end by 1 base; junction bases not matched to a gene: 4. CDR3 length: 15 residues. The V gene's germline CDR1 is LNHNV and CDR2 YYDKDF (reference sequence). The CDR3 reads CATSRGSSGSYEQYF. The CDR3 DNA sequence: TGTGCCACCAGCAGAGGTTCTAGCGGATCCTACGAGCAGTACTTC.